Each of the 10 T cell receptor beta chains below was sequenced from the same sample in a study of CD8 T cells in ankylosing spondylitis. TCRdb reprocessed the 5' RACE reads via MiXCR and lists one record per CDR3 protein. The table has fewer than 130,000 distinct CDR3 sequences, approximately 25% seen once. Sequenced material: synovial fluid, either unsorted or a sorted T cell fraction (not recorded which). These receptors all stem from a male donor with ankylosing spondylitis.

This clonotype was observed many times. V is TRBV4-2 and J is TRBJ2-2; D gene ambiguous. Trimming took off 0 bases at V and 7 bases at J, with 12 bases between the two ends. Germline V gene sequence: CDR1 LGHNA, CDR2 YNFKEQ. The CDR3 runs 15 residues. CDR3 DNA sequence: TGTGCCAGCAGCCAAGACCTGGGTCGGAACGGGGAGCTGTTTTTT. Translating it yields CASSQDLGRNGELFF.

The V and J genes are TRBV5-1 and TRBJ1-2; D remains ambiguous. The CDR3 length is 17 residues. Between the trimmed V and J ends, which lost 2 bases and 2 bases, there was a span of 19 bases. Germline V lookup: CDR1 SGHRS, CDR2 YFSETQ. This CDR3 is CASSFDPQTPRNYGYTF. The DNA for the CDR3 is TGCGCCAGCAGCTTCGACCCTCAGACTCCTCGGAACTATGGCTACACCTTC.

The chain joins TRBV7-9 to TRBJ1-4; 11 nucleotides align to TRBD1. The CDR3 loop spans 14 amino acids. Trimming at V came to 5 bases and at J to 10 bases, leaving 6 bases not matched to a gene. Germline V CDR1 and CDR2: SEHNR, FQNEAQ (reference sequence). CDR3 protein: CASSQLGQGVKLFF. The CDR3 region has the DNA TGTGCCAGCAGCCAATTGGGACAGGGGGTAAAACTGTTTTTT.

The rearrangement joins TRBV5-1 to TRBJ1-1; D remains ambiguous. The germline CDR1 and CDR2 sequences are SGHRS and YFSETQ. Trimming took 3 bases from V and 4 from J, leaving 13 bases between them. There are 14 residues in the CDR3. The CDR3 region is CASSSSWGTTEAFF. The CDR3 DNA is TGCGCCAGCAGCTCCAGTTGGGGAACCACTGAAGCTTTCTTT. The variable domain in full, with the rest retrieved from reference TRBV5-1 and TRBJ1-1, is KAGVTQTPRYLIKTRGQQVTLSCSPISGHRSVSWYQQTPGQGLQFLFEYFSETQRNKGNFPGRFSGRQFSNSRSEMNVSTLELGDSALYLCASSSSWGTTEAFFGQGTRLTVV.

This clonotype was seen a few times. The V and J genes are TRBV11-3 and TRBJ1-2; D unresolved. Germline CDR1 is SGHNT and CDR2 is YENEEA. The CDR3 runs to 12 residues. V was trimmed by 3 bases and J by 4 bases, leaving 6 bases between them. CDR3 nucleotide sequence: TGTGCCAGCAGCTTGGGGTTCTATGGCTACACCTTC. Translation: CASSLGFYGYTF. The full variable domain, in which reference TRBV11-3 and TRBJ1-2 provide the parts outside the CDR3, is EAGVVQSPRYKIIEKKQPVAFWCNPISGHNTLYWYLQNLGQGPELLIRYENEEAVDDSQLPKDRFSAERLKGVDSTLKIQPAELGDSAVYLCASSLGFYGYTFGSGTRLTVV.

The chain links TRBV27 to TRBJ2-7; tentative D call: TRBD1 (5 bases). Per the germline V gene, CDR1 is MNHEY and CDR2 is SMNVEV (reference sequence). This CDR3 spans 15 amino acids. V dropped 5 bases and J dropped 4 bases, with 18 bases sitting between them. CDR3 nucleotide sequence: TGTGCCAGCAGTCCAAAGCAGGGTAGGCCTTACGAGCAGTACTTC. This sequence encodes CASSPKQGRPYEQYF.

At least ten counts were recorded for this clonotype. The chain joins TRBV20-1 to TRBJ2-5; D is perhaps TRBD1 (6 bases). The V end was cut by 3 bases, the J end by 2 bases, with 13 bases between. Germline assignment: CDR1 DFQATT and CDR2 SNEGSKA (reference sequence). The CDR3 extends over 14 amino acids. The CDR3, as DNA: TGCAGTGCTAGGGTACAGGGCGGACAAGAGACCCAGTACTTC. Its translation: CSARVQGGQETQYF.

This clonotype showed up just a few times. CDR3 protein: CASSQVTGGDTGELFF. In DNA, the CDR3 is TGTGCCAGCAGCCAAGTTACAGGGGGAGACACCGGGGAGCTGTTTTTT. The chain recombines TRBV4-2 with TRBJ2-2; 8 positions match TRBD1. The CDR3 runs to 16 residues. The V segment lost 1 base and the J segment 3 bases; nucleotides outside the gene matches: 4. Germline assignment: CDR1 LGHNA and CDR2 YNFKEQ.

Comment on this clonotype: The junction does not match germline at one end; this may be a read error. This rearrangement joins TRBV12-3 or TRBV12-4 to TRBJ2-1, with no clear D. This CDR3 has 17 residues. The DNA for the CDR3 is TGTGCCAGCAGCCATGCCCGTGCGGAACCGCCTTACATTGAGCAGTTCTTC. Its protein product is CASSHARAEPPYIEQFF.

The table lists this clonotype with a few counts. The genes are TRBV5-1 and TRBJ2-1; 7 bases match TRBD2. CDR3 length: 12 amino acids. The V gene end was trimmed by 1 base and the J gene end by 9 bases; junction bases not matched to a gene: 1. In germline, CDR1 is SGHRS, CDR2 YFSETQ. CDR3 sequence reads: CASSLPGGEQFF. The CDR3 DNA reads TGCGCCAGCAGCTTGCCGGGGGGTGAGCAGTTCTTC.